This T cell receptor (beta chain) was found in a study of technical replicates of blood from a handful of donors. The CDR3 has 16 amino acids. Germline V gives CDR1 SGDLS, CDR2 YYNGEE. V gave up 0 bases and J gave up 6 bases, with 15 bases separating them. Produced via immunoSEQ multiplex PCR; TCRdb's table is partial and in-frame only. Seen here are fewer than 90,000 clones, around 89% observed once, and the top ten hold approximately 0.39%. The sequence was collected from a human donor in good health. The sequenced sample consisted of T cells isolated from PBMCs. The rearrangement links TRBV9 to TRBJ2-2; D unclear. The CDR3: CASSVEAERDPGELFF. In DNA form, the CDR3 reads TGTGCCAGCAGCGTAGAGGCAGAGCGAGATCCCGGGGAGCTGTTTTTT.